The T cell receptor beta chain described here comes from a study of beta chain features in type 1 diabetes. Study observations and caveats: Type 1 diabetes patients had TCRB CDR3s that were shorter (moderately but significantly so) in all four CD4+ subsets. More deletions and fewer insertions at VDJ junctions were found in patients with type 1 diabetes.

The V end was cut by 1 base, the J end by 0 bases, with 12 bases between. The CDR3 spans 16 residues. CDR1 is SGHRS, CDR2 YFSETQ, per germline. As concerns this clone: Its antigen is unidentified.

A sort by CD45RO/CCR7/CD25/CD127/CD95/CD27 yielded CD4+ naive, central memory, regulatory and stem cell-like memory cells. As every portion of the isolated RNA was reverse transcribed, the sequencing read expressed TCRB transcripts. Method: immunoSEQ multiplex PCR; TCRdb's copy keeps in-frame clones and lacks some. The sample holds some 700,000 clones, 10% to 15% seen once. Specimen: naive CD4+ T cells from blood. The sequence came from a man between 18 and 29 years old with type 1 diabetes. J is TRBJ2-3 and V is TRBV5-1; D is undetermined. DNA of the CDR3: TGCGCCAGCAGCTTGCGCGGCACGACTAGCACAGATACGCAGTATTTT. This encodes CASSLRGTTSTDTQYF.